This TCR beta chain was captured in a study of blood T cell repertoires in COVID-19. Sequenced by immunoSEQ multiplex PCR; TCRdb stores in-frame clones only, minus some. The sample comprises 350,000 or so clones, about 90% of which are singletons, and roughly 1% rests with the top ten. Categorization into cohorts depended on clinical history that participants reported. This CDR3 region has 15 residues. Germline lookup yields CDR1 SGHVS and CDR2 FQNEAQ. Losses at the gene ends were 5 bases for V and 3 bases for J; bases not matched to a gene: 8. The chain employs TRBV7-8 and TRBJ2-7; 9 bases match TRBD1. Sequences were obtained from PBMCs or T cells enriched from blood (not recorded which). This receptor was taken from a woman in her 30s who had recovered from COVID-19. CDR3 in amino acids: CASSQRTGVGYEQYF. The CDR3 DNA follows: TGTGCCAGCAGCCAAAGGACAGGGGTTGGCTACGAGCAGTACTTC.